This TCR beta chain was identified during a study of Graves' ophthalmopathy and Graves' hyperthyroidism. Study results and caveats: Among thyroid clonotypes expanded above 0.001 frequency, most also appeared in blood.

Being free of ophthalmopathy for 18 months of follow-up defined stable hyperthyroidism. The hyperthyroidism patients had a new diagnosis of under 2 months' duration and were aged 18 to 65. Someone took the PBMCs out of 10 ml of fresh peripheral blood. Scientists amplified the TCR beta CDR3 regions from RNA transcripts. HTBI primers served in a first-round RT-PCR, which a second-round multiplex PCR followed. From the multiplex PCR reads, TCRdb called clonotypes with MiXCR, one entry per CDR3 protein. Of about 370,000 distinct CDR3 sequences listed, roughly 17% were seen once; the top ten hold 2% to 2.5%. The length of the CDR3 is 15 residues. CDR1 is LNHDA, CDR2 SQIVND, per germline (reference sequence). Trimming stripped 5 bases from V and 0 bases from J, with 11 bases between. Concerning this clonotype itself: Antigen specificity is unknown.

This chain joins TRBV19 and TRBJ1-5; no clear D. This TCR came from an adult woman with stable Graves' hyperthyroidism. Input material: peripheral blood. The CDR3 DNA follows: TGTGCCAGTAGTGGGTCAGAAAGTAGCAATCAGCCCCAGCATTTT. Translated: CASSGSESSNQPQHF.